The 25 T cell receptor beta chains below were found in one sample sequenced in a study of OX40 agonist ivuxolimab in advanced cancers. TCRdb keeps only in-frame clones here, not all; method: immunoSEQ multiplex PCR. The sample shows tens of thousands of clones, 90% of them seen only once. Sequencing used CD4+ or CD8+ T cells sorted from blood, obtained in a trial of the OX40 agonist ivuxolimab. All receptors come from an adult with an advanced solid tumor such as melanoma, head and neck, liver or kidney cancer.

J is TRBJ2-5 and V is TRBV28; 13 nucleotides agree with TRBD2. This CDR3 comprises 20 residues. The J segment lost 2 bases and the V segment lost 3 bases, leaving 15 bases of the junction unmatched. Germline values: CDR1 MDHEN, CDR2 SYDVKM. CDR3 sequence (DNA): TGTGCCAGCAGTTTTCCCGGACTAGCGGGAGCAAAGGGGGATCAAGAGACCCAGTACTTC. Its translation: CASSFPGLAGAKGDQETQYF. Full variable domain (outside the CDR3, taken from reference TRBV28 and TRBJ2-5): DVKVTQSSRYLVKRTGEKVFLECVQDMDHENMFWYRQDPGLGLRLIYFSYDVKMKEKGDIPEGYSVSREKKERFSLILESASTNQTSMYLCASSFPGLAGAKGDQETQYFGPGTRLLVL.

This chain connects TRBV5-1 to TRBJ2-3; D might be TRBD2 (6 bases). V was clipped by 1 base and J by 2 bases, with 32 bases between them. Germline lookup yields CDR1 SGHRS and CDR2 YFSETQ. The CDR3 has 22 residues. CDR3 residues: CASSLWRSGAGGGGRFTDTQYF. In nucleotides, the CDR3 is TGCGCCAGCAGCTTGTGGCGGAGTGGGGCCGGAGGAGGAGGGCGATTCACAGATACGCAGTATTTT.

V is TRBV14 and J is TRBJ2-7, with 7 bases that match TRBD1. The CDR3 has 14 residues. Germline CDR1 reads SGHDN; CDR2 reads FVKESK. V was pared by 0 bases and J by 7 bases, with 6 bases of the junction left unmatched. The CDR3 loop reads CASSQDNRGGEQYF. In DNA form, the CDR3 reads TGTGCCAGCAGCCAAGATAACAGGGGCGGAGAGCAGTACTTC.

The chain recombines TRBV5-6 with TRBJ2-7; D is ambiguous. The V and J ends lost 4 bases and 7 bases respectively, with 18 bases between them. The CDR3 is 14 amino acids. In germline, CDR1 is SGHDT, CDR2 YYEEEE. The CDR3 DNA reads TGTGCCAGCAGCCGCCCCGCTAGTCTTCGGGAGCAGTACTTC. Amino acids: CASSRPASLREQYF.

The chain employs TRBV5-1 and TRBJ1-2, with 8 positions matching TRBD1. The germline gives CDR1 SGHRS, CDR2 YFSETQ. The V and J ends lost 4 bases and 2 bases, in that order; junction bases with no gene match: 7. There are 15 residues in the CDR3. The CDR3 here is CASSQTGESNYGYTF. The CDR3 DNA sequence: TGCGCCAGCAGCCAGACAGGGGAGAGCAACTATGGCTACACCTTC.

CDR3 sequence reads: CASSGPPGTSGNNEQFF. CDR3 nucleotide sequence: TGTGCCAGCAGCGGTCCCCCAGGGACTAGCGGGAACAATGAGCAGTTCTTC. The chain combines TRBV7-6 with TRBJ2-1, with 13 nucleotides matching TRBD2. The CDR3 spans 17 residues. J was trimmed by 5 bases and V by 5 bases; bases with no gene match: 9. Looked up from germline, CDR1 is SGHVS and CDR2 is FNYEAQ.

CDR3 loop: CASSQEGGGGAKRIQYF. In DNA, the CDR3 is TGCGCCAGCAGCCAAGAAGGGGGTGGAGGGGCGAAACGCATTCAGTACTTC. The chain links TRBV4-1 to TRBJ2-4, with D perhaps TRBD1 or TRBD2 (6 bases each). CDR3 length: 17 amino acids. Trimming shortened V by 0 bases and J by 9 bases, and 21 bases separated the two germline ends. Germline values: CDR1 MGHRA, CDR2 YSYEKL.

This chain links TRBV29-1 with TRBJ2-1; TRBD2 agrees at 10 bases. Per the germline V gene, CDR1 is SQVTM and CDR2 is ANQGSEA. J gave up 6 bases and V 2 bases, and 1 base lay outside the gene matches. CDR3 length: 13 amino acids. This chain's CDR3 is CSVERTSGNEQFF. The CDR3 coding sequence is TGCAGCGTTGAAAGGACTAGCGGCAATGAGCAGTTCTTC.

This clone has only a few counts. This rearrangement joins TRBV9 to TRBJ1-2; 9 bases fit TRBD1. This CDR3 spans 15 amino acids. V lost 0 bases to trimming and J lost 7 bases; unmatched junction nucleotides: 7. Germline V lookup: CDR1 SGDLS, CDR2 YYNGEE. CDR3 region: CASSVATGGQTGYTF. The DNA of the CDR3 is TGTGCCAGCAGCGTAGCTACAGGGGGCCAGACTGGCTACACCTTC.

CDR3 in amino acids: CASSYSQVQETQYF. Written as DNA, the CDR3 is TGTGCCAGCAGTTATAGCCAGGTACAAGAGACCCAGTACTTC. The V and J genes are TRBV6-6 and TRBJ2-5; the D is unclear. V lost 3 bases and J lost 2, with 10 bases in between. The germline gives CDR1 MNHNY, CDR2 SVGAGI (reference sequence). The CDR3 has 14 amino acids.

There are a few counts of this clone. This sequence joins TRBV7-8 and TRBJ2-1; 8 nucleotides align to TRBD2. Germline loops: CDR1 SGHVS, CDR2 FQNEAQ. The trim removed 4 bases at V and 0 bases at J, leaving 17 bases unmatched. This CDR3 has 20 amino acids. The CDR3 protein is CASSSRGGNSVQSSYNEQFF. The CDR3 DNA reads TGTGCCAGCAGCTCCCGGGGGGGGAATAGCGTGCAGAGCTCCTACAATGAGCAGTTCTTC.

CDR3 in amino acids: CASSYPGTKNIQYF. The CDR3, as DNA: TGTGCCAGCAGTTACCCCGGAACCAAAAACATTCAGTACTTC. The chain is built from TRBV6-6 and TRBJ2-4; D is uncertain. V was trimmed by 2 bases and J by 2 bases, leaving 7 bases between them. Germline CDR1 reads MNHNY; CDR2 reads SVGAGI (reference sequence). The CDR3 covers 14 residues.

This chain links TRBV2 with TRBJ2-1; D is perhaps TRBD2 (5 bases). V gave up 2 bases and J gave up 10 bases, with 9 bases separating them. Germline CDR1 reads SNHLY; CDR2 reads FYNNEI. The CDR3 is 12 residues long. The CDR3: CASSERGQEQFF. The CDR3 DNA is TGTGCCAGCAGTGAAAGAGGGCAGGAGCAGTTCTTC.

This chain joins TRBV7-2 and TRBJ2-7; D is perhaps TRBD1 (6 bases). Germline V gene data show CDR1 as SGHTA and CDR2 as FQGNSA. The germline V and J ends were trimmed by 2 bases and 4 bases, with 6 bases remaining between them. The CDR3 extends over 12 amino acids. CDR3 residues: CASSLTGYEQYF. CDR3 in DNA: TGTGCCAGCAGCTTAACAGGGTACGAGCAGTACTTC.

DNA of the CDR3: TGTGCCAGCAGTCCACCGACAGGGCTTGGCTACGAGCAGTACTTC. As protein: CASSPPTGLGYEQYF. V is TRBV28 and J is TRBJ2-7; 7 nucleotides agree with TRBD1. CDR1 and CDR2 (germline): MDHEN, SYDVKM. Germline trimming cut 5 bases from V and 3 bases from J; bases unmatched to any gene: 10. The CDR3 loop spans 15 amino acids.

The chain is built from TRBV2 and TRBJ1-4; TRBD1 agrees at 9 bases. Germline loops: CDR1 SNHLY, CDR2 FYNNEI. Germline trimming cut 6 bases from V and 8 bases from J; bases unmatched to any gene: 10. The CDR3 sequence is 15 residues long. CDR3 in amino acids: CASRSAGTGNEKLFF. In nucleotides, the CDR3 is TGTGCCAGCAGGAGCGCCGGGACAGGGAACGAAAAACTGTTTTTT. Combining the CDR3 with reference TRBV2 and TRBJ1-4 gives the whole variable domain EPEVTQTPSHQVTQMGQEVILRCVPISNHLYFYWYRQILGQKVEFLVSFYNNEISEKSEIFDDQFSVERPDGSNFTLKIRSTKLEDSAMYFCASRSAGTGNEKLFFGSGTQLSVL.

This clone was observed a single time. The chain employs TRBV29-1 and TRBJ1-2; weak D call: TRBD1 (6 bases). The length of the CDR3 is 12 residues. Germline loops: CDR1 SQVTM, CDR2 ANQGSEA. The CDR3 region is CRRSGQNYGYTF. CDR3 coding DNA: TGCAGAAGATCCGGACAGAACTATGGCTACACCTTC.

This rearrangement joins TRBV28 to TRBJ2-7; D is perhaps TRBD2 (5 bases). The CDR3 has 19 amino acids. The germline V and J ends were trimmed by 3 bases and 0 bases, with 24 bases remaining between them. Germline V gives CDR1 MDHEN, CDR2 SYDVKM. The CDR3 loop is CASSFALVARGSFSYEQYF. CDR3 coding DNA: TGTGCCAGCAGTTTCGCCCTGGTGGCTCGGGGTTCATTCTCCTACGAGCAGTACTTC.

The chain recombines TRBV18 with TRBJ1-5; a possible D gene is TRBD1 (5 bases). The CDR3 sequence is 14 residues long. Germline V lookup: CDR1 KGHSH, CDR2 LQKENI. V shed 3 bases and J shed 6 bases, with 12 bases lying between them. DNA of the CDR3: TGTGCCAGCTCACCCGGGGGGGGATTTCAGCCCCAGCATTTT. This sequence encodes CASSPGGGFQPQHF.

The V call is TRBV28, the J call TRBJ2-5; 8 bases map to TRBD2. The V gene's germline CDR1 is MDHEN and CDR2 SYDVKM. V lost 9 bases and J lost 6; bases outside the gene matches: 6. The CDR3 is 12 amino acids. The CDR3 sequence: CASSTSAQTQYF. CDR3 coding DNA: TGTGCCAGTTCGACTAGCGCTCAGACCCAGTACTTC. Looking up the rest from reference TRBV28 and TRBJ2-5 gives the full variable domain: DVKVTQSSRYLVKRTGEKVFLECVQDMDHENMFWYRQDPGLGLRLIYFSYDVKMKEKGDIPEGYSVSREKKERFSLILESASTNQTSMYLCASSTSAQTQYFGPGTRLLVL.

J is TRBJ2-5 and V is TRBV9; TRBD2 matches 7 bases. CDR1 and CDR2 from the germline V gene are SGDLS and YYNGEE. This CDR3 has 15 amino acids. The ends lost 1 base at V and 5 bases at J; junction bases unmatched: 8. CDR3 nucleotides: TGTGCCAGCAGCGTACGCGGGAGAGTCTGGGAGACCCAGTACTTC. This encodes CASSVRGRVWETQYF.

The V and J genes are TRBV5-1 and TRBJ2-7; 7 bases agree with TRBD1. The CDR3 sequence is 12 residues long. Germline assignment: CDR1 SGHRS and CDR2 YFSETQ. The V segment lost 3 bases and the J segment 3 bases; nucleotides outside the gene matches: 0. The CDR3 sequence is CASSWDSYEQYF. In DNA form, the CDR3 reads TGCGCCAGCAGCTGGGACAGCTACGAGCAGTACTTC.

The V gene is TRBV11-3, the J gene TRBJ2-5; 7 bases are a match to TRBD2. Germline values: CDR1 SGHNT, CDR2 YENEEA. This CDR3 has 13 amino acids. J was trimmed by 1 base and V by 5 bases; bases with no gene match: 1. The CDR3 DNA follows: TGTGCCAGCAGCCCTAGCGGCCAAGAGACCCAGTACTTC. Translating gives CASSPSGQETQYF.

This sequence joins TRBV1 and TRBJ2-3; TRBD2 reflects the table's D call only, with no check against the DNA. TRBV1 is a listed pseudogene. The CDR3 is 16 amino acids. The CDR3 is CTSDPYSGSGIDTQYF. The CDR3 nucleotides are TGCACCAGCGACCCTTATAGCGGGAGCGGAATAGATACGCAGTATTTT.

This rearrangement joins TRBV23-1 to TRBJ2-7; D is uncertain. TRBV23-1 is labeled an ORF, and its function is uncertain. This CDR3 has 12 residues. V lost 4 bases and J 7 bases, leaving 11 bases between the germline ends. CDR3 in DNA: TGCGCCAGCAGTCGTCACAACTGTGAGCAGTACTTC. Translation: CASSRHNCEQYF.